The T cell receptor (beta chain) described here comes from a study of shared clonotypes between healthy human individuals. TCRdb's table, derived via immunoSEQ multiplex PCR, lists solely in-frame clones and lacks some. The table has approximately 1,000,000 clones, about 72% seen once. This CDR3 has 14 residues. V was clipped by 6 bases and J by 5 bases; unmatched bases: 9. The germline V gene encodes CDR1 SNHLY and CDR2 FYNNEI. The V call is TRBV2, the J call TRBJ1-2, with 7 bases lining up with TRBD1. The sequenced sample was memory CD4+ T cells from PBMCs. Subset indicated: CD45RA-negative fraction. The sequence came from a man aged 18 to 35 in good health. Some clones in this sample may be carry-over from other donors' samples. In DNA, the CDR3 is TGTGCCAGCAGCCCAAGTCAGGGGGGGTATGGCTACACCTTC. This translates into CASSPSQGGYGYTF. Full variable domain (remainder filled in from reference TRBV2 and TRBJ1-2): EPEVTQTPSHQVTQMGQEVILRCVPISNHLYFYWYRQILGQKVEFLVSFYNNEISEKSEIFDDQFSVERPDGSNFTLKIRSTKLEDSAMYFCASSPSQGGYGYTFGSGTRLTVV.